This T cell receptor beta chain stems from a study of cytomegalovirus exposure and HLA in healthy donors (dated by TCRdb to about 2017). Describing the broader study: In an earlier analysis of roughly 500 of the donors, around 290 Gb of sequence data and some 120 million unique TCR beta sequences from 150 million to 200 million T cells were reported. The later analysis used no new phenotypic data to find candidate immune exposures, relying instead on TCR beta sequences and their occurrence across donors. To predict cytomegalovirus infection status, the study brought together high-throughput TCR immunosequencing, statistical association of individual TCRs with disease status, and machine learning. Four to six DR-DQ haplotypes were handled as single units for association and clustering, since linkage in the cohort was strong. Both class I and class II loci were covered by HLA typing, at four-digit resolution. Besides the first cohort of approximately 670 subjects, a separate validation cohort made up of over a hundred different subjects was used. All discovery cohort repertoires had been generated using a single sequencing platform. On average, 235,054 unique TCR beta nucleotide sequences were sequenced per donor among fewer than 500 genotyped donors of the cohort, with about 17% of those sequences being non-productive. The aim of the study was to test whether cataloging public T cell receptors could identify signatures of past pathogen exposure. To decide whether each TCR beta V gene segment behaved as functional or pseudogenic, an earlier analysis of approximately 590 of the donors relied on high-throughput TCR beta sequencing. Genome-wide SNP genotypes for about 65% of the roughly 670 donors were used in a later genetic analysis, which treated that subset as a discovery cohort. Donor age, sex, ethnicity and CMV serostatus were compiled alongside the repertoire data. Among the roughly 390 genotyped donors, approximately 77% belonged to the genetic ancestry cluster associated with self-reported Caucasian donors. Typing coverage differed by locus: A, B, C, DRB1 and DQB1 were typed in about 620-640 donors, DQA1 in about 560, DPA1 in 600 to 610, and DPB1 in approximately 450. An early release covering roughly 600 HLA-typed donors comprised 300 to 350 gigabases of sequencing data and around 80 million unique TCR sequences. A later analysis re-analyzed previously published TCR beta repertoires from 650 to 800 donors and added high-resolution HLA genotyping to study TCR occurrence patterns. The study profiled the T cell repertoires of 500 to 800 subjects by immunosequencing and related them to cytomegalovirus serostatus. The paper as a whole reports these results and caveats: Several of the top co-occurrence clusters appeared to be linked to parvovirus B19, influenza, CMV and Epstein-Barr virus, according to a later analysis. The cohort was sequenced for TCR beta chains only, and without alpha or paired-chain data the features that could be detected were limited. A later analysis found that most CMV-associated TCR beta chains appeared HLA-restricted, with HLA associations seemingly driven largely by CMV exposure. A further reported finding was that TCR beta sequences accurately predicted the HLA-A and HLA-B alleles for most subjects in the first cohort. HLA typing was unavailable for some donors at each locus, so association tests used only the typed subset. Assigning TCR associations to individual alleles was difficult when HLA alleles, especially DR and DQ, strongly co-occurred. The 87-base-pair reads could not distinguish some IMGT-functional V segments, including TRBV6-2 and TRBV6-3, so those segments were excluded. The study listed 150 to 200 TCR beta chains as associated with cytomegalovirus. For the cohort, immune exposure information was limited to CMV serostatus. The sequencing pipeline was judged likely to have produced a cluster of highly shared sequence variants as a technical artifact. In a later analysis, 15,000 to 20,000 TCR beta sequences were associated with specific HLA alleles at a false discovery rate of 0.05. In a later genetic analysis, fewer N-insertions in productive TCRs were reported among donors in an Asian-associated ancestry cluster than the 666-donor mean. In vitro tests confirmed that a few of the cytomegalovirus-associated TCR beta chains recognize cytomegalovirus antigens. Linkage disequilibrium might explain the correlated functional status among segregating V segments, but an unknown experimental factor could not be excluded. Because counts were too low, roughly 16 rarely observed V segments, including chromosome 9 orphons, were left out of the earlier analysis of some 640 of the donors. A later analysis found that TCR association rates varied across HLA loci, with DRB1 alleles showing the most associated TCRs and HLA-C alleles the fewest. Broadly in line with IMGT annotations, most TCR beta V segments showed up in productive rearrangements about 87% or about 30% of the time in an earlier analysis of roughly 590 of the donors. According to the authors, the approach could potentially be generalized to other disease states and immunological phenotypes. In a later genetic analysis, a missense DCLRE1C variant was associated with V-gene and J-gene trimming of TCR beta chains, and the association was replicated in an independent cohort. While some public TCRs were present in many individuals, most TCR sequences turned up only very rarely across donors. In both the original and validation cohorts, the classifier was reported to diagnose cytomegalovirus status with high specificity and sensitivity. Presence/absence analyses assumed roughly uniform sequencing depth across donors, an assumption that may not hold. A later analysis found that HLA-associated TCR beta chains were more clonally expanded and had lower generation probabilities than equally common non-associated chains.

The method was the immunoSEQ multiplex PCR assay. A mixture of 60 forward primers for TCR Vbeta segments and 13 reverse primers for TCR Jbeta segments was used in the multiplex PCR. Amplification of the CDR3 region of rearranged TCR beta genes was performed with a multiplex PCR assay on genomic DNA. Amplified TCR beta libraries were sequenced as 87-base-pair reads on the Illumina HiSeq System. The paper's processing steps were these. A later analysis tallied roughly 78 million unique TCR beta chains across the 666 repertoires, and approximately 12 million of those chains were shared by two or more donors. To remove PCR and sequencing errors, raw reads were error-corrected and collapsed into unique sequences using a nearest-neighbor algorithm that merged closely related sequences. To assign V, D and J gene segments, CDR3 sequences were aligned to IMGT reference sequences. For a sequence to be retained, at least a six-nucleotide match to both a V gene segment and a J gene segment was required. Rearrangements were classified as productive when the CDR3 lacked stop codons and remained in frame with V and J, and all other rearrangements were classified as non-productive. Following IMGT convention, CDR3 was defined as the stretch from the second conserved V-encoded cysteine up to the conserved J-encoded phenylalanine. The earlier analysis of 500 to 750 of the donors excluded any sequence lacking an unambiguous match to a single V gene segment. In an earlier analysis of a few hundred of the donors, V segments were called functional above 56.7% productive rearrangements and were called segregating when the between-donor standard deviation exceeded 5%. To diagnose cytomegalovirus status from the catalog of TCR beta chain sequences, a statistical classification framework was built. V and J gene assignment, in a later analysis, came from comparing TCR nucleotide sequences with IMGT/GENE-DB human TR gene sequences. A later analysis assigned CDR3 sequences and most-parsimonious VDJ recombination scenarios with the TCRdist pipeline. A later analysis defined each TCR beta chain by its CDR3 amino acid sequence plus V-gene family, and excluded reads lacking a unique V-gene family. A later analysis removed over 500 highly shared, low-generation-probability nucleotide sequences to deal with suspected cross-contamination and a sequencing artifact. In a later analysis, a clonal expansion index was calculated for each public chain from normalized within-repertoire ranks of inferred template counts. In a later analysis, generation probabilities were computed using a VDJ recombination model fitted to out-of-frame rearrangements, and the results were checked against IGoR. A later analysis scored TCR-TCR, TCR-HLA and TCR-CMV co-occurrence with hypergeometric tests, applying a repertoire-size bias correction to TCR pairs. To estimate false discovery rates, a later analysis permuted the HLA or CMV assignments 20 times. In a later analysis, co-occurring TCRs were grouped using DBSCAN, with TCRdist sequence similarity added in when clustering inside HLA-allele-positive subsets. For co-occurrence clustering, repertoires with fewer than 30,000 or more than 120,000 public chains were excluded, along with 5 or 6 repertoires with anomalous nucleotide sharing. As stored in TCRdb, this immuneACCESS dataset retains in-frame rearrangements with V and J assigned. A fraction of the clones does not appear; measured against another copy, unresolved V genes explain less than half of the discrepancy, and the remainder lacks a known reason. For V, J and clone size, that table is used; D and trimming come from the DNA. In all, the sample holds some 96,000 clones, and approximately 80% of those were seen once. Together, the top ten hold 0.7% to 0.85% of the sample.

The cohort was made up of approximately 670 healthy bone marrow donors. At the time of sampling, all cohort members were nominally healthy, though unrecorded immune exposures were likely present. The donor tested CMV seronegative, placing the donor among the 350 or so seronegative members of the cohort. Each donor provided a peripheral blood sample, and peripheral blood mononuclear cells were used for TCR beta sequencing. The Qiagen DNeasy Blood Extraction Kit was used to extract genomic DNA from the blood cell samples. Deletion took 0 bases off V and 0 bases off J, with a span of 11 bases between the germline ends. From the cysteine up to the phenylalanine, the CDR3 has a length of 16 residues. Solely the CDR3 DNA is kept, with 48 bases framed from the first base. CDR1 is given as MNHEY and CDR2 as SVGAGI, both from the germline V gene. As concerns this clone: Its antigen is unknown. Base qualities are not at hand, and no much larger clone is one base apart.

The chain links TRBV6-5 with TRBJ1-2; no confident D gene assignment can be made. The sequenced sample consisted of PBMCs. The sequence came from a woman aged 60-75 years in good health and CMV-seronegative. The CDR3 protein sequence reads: CASSYSAGFSNYGYTF. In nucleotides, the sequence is TGTGCCAGCAGTTACTCAGCAGGATTCTCTAACTATGGCTACACCTTC.